The T cell receptor (beta chain) under discussion was sequenced for a study of blood T cell repertoires in COVID-19. Study-wide background: Acute and convalescent COVID-19 specimens originated in the United States, Italy and Spain. Sample material is recorded as cDNA or gDNA derived from T cells, B-cell-depleted T cells, or PBMCs.

The Seattle site enrolled patients during active infection and followed them longitudinally. Germline CDR1 reads LNHDA; CDR2 reads SQIVND (reference sequence). Germline trimming cut 7 bases from V and 0 bases from J; bases unmatched to any gene: 6. The CDR3 runs 16 residues. Only one count was recorded for this clone. In the authors' methods: Scientists estimated how many nucleated cells there were by amplifying reference gene primers. The table came from immunoSEQ multiplex PCR; TCRdb's copy has only in-frame clones and leaves some out. The V and J calls and clone size come from that table; D and trimming were worked out from the DNA. There are roughly 340,000 clones in the sample; 89% occur only once, and approximately 3% lies in the top ten.

The receptor was isolated from a woman aged 30 to 39 with COVID-19, enrolled during active disease. The chain recombines TRBV19 with TRBJ2-3; 11 bases fit TRBD2. The source material was peripheral blood. The CDR3 is CASTGLAGGSTDTQYF. The CDR3 DNA reads TGTGCCAGTACTGGGCTAGCGGGGGGAAGCACAGATACGCAGTATTTT.